This TCR beta chain was documented in a study of T cell repertoires in aging, cancer and after chemotherapy. Study-level information: Donor ages fell into six groups from 30 or younger up to 70 or older. Glioblastoma patients receiving temozolomide-based therapy gave paired samples before and after chemotherapy.

The template was genomic DNA from peripheral blood, not RNA. Multiplex touch-down PCR with TRB-A/B primers amplified rearranged V-D-J TRB sequences. TCRdb itself ran the multiplex PCR reads through MiXCR, one entry per CDR3 protein. Altogether about 2,900 distinct CDR3 sequences are present, roughly 20% being singletons, with the ten largest covering roughly 60%. The CDR3 is 13 residues long. V was clipped by 2 bases and J by 9 bases, with 14 bases between them. Germline CDR1 and CDR2: GTSNPN and SVGIG (reference sequence). The sequenced sample was blood. The rearrangement uses TRBV30 and TRBJ2-1; D perhaps matches TRBD1 (6 bases). The clonotype was recovered from a human donor with a solid tumor. The CDR3 loop is CAWSHRVGGEQFF. The CDR3 DNA sequence: TGTGCCTGGAGTCACAGGGTTGGGGGTGAGCAGTTCTTC.